This T cell receptor beta chain comes out of a study of blood T cell repertoires in COVID-19. Across the study: Sites in the United States, Italy and Spain provided acute and convalescent COVID-19 samples.

The protocol was immunoSEQ multiplex PCR, while the TCRdb copy is restricted to in-frame clones and leaves out a portion. The repertoire holds some 67,000 clones, around 87% seen once, with approximately 5% in the top ten. The clonotype was recovered from a man aged 45-60 years with active COVID-19. Material: peripheral blood.

The CDR3 region has the DNA TGCGCCAGCAGCTTGAAACAGGGGGTACTAGATACGCAGTATTTT. Protein sequence: CASSLKQGVLDTQYF. V is TRBV5-1 and J is TRBJ2-3, with TRBD1 matching over 8 bases. The CDR3 spans 15 residues. The V and J ends lost 1 base and 5 bases, in that order; junction bases with no gene match: 6. Germline assignment: CDR1 SGHRS and CDR2 YFSETQ.